Reported below is one T cell receptor beta chain. Its target is unknown. Sequencing used immunoSEQ multiplex PCR; TCRdb keeps in-frame clones, though not all of them. This table has 75,000 or so clones, 84% appearing once. The sample comes from a study of neoadjuvant anti-PD-1 for oral cavity cancer. The study, taken as a whole, reports: Pretreatment Treg/Th17 ratio correlated inversely with post-treatment tumor clonality.

Patients were newly diagnosed with stage II-IVA oral cavity squamous cell carcinoma without prior systemic or radiation treatment. V dropped 2 bases and J dropped 8 bases, with 12 bases sitting between them. CDR3 length equals 13 residues. Germline V gene lookup returns CDR1 MNHEY and CDR2 SVGAGI. The specimen was PBMCs, collected before nivolumab (anti-PD-1) treatment. The genes are TRBV6-5 and TRBJ2-5; maybe TRBD2 (6 bases). The sequence was obtained from a person aged 40 to 85 with oral cavity squamous cell carcinoma. Here the CDR3 reads CASSYRGLETQYF. DNA of the CDR3: TGTGCCAGCAGTTACCGGGGACTGGAAACCCAGTACTTC.